Listed here is a single T cell receptor beta chain. Its antigen is unknown. The sample is drawn from a study of cytomegalovirus exposure and HLA in healthy donors. Study conclusions and caveats: DRB1 showed the most TCR associations and HLA-C the fewest in a later analysis, as rates varied by HLA locus.

This CDR3 is built from 17 residues. Germline trimming cut 6 bases from V and 7 bases from J; bases unmatched to any gene: 15. Germline values: CDR1 MDHEN, CDR2 SYDVKM. Researchers ran the PCR with 60 Vbeta and 13 Jbeta primers. The protocol was immunoSEQ multiplex PCR, while the TCRdb copy is restricted to in-frame clones and leaves out a portion. The sample lists 150,000 to 200,000 clones; approximately 73% were seen once. J is TRBJ1-4 and V is TRBV28; TRBD1 agrees at 9 bases. This sequence was found in a man aged 30 to 45 in good health and CMV-seropositive. The sequenced sample consisted of PBMCs. In nucleotides, the CDR3 is TGTGCCAGCAGGTCCCATACCGGGACAGGGAGTAGTGAAAAACTGTTTTTT. Translating gives CASRSHTGTGSSEKLFF.